This TCR beta chain was sequenced during a study of T cell responses to AZD1222 COVID-19 vaccine. To note about this clone: Its specificity is unknown.

General observations from the study: Increases in Spike-specific TCR breadth and depth were seen after two AZD1222 doses. Donors, mostly white British, included more females; clonal diversity was possibly underestimated. There were repertoire samples only from the period after the peak T cell response.

Some clones are missing from TCRdb's copy, which holds only in-frame ones; the method was immunoSEQ multiplex PCR. Of roughly 92,000 clones in the sample, roughly nine tenths are singletons; the top ten hold 4.5% to 5%. Looked up from germline, CDR1 is MNHEY and CDR2 is SVGAGI. This CDR3 spans 15 amino acids. V lost 6 bases and J lost 6, with 18 bases in between. The receptor's source is an adult who received the AZD1222 COVID-19 vaccine. The sample was peripheral blood, taken 28 days after the second AZD1222 dose. V is TRBV6-5 and J is TRBJ1-5, with D tentatively TRBD1 (5 bases). The CDR3 loop is CASSRRSGVGQPQHF. The CDR3 DNA is TGTGCCAGCAGCCGACGGTCGGGGGTTGGTCAGCCCCAGCATTTT.